This is a list of T cell receptor beta chains from one sample in a study of blood T cell repertoires in COVID-19. Using immunoSEQ multiplex PCR, the repertoire was profiled, and TCRdb retains in-frame clones only, with some absent. The data hold around 300,000 clones, with roughly 88% observed a single time. The sample consisted of peripheral blood. These receptors originate from a young woman with COVID-19, enrolled during active disease. CDR3s include the opening cysteine and the closing phenylalanine or tryptophan. A D gene is named only where the DNA matches it firmly. Rows give clone size only sometimes, using once, few, many, or a class for an expanded clone.

d_gene: TRBD1
v_gene: TRBV6-6
abundance: NA
j_gene: TRBJ1-1
CDR3aa: CASRKTGGTEAFF
CDR3nt: TGTGCCAGCAGAAAGACAGGGGGCACTGAAGCTTTCTTT

d_gene: TRBD1
v_gene: TRBV7-8
abundance: NA
j_gene: TRBJ1-1
CDR3aa: CASSLLSRTGGYTEAFF
CDR3nt: TGTGCCAGCAGCCTATTGAGCCGGACAGGTGGTTATACTGAAGCTTTCTTT

d_gene: NA
v_gene: TRBV7-2
abundance: NA
j_gene: TRBJ1-4
CDR3aa: CASSLKTAAEKLFF
CDR3nt: TGTGCCAGCAGCCTAAAGACAGCCGCCGAAAAACTGTTTTTT

d_gene: TRBD1
v_gene: TRBV5-1
abundance: NA
j_gene: TRBJ2-3
CDR3aa: CASSPGTGGGTDTQYF
CDR3nt: TGCGCCAGCAGCCCTGGGACAGGGGGGGGCACAGATACGCAGTATTTT

d_gene: TRBD2
v_gene: TRBV29-1
abundance: NA
j_gene: TRBJ2-3
CDR3aa: CSVDTGGQDTQYF
CDR3nt: TGCAGCGTTGACACGGGAGGGCAGGATACGCAGTATTTT

d_gene: TRBD2
v_gene: TRBV5-4
abundance: NA
j_gene: TRBJ2-1
CDR3aa: CASSSMFSGRNYNEQFF
CDR3nt: TGTGCCAGCAGCTCAATGTTTAGCGGGAGGAACTACAATGAGCAGTTCTTC

d_gene: NA
v_gene: TRBV6-2/TRBV6-3
abundance: NA
j_gene: TRBJ1-2
CDR3aa: CASSYPRHYGYTF
CDR3nt: TGTGCCAGCAGTTACCCCAGGCACTATGGCTACACCTTC

d_gene: NA
v_gene: TRBV27
abundance: NA
j_gene: TRBJ2-1
CDR3aa: CASSLSGPPIYNEQFF
CDR3nt: TGTGCCAGCAGTTTATCTGGCCCCCCAATATACAATGAGCAGTTCTTC

d_gene: NA
v_gene: TRBV29-1
abundance: once
j_gene: TRBJ1-5
CDR3aa: CSVGNRAGNQPQHF
CDR3nt: TGCAGCGTTGGGAACAGGGCCGGCAATCAGCCCCAGCATTTT

d_gene: NA
v_gene: TRBV6-5
abundance: NA
j_gene: TRBJ1-1
CDR3aa: CASSYEVTEAFF
CDR3nt: TGTGCCAGCAGTTACGAGGTGACTGAAGCTTTCTTT

d_gene: NA
v_gene: TRBV11-3
abundance: NA
j_gene: TRBJ2-1
CDR3aa: CASSLDWTPSYNEQFF
CDR3nt: TGTGCCAGCAGCTTAGATTGGACTCCTTCCTACAATGAGCAGTTCTTC

d_gene: NA
v_gene: TRBV25-1
abundance: NA
j_gene: TRBJ1-2
CDR3aa: CASSPWEGRDNNYGYTF
CDR3nt: TGTGCCAGCAGTCCCTGGGAGGGGAGGGATAATAACTATGGCTACACCTTC

d_gene: TRBD2
v_gene: TRBV9
abundance: NA
j_gene: TRBJ2-1
CDR3aa: CASSVDGLAGTRFF
CDR3nt: TGTGCCAGCAGCGTAGACGGACTAGCAGGAACCCGGTTCTTC

d_gene: TRBD2
v_gene: TRBV11-2
abundance: NA
j_gene: TRBJ2-1
CDR3aa: CASSSLAGRWYNEQFF
CDR3nt: TGTGCCAGCAGCTCTTTAGCGGGACGTTGGTACAATGAGCAGTTCTTC

d_gene: NA
v_gene: TRBV19
abundance: NA
j_gene: TRBJ1-1
CDR3aa: CASTYSEGEAFF
CDR3nt: TGTGCCAGTACCTACTCAGAGGGTGAAGCTTTCTTT

d_gene: TRBD1
v_gene: TRBV29-1
abundance: NA
j_gene: TRBJ1-1
CDR3aa: CSVEGDRVTEAFF
CDR3nt: TGCAGCGTTGAAGGTGACAGGGTCACTGAAGCTTTCTTT

d_gene: TRBD1
v_gene: TRBV11-2
abundance: NA
j_gene: TRBJ2-7
CDR3aa: CASSPTLDRGRSYEQYF
CDR3nt: TGTGCCAGCAGCCCGACCCTCGACAGGGGGCGATCCTACGAGCAGTACTTC

d_gene: TRBD1
v_gene: TRBV5-1
abundance: NA
j_gene: TRBJ1-1
CDR3aa: CASSRGQTNTEAFF
CDR3nt: TGCGCCAGCAGCCGGGGACAGACGAACACTGAAGCTTTCTTT

d_gene: NA
v_gene: TRBV6-6
abundance: once
j_gene: TRBJ1-5
CDR3aa: CASGITGNQPQHF
CDR3nt: TGTGCCAGCGGTATAACTGGCAATCAGCCCCAGCATTTT

d_gene: TRBD1
v_gene: TRBV4-1
abundance: NA
j_gene: TRBJ1-2
CDR3aa: CASSPQGGGGYGYTF
CDR3nt: TGCGCCAGCAGCCCTCAGGGGGGCGGTGGCTATGGCTACACCTTC

d_gene: TRBD2
v_gene: TRBV7-9
abundance: few
j_gene: TRBJ2-3
CDR3aa: CASSLGASGGTDTQYF
CDR3nt: TGTGCCAGCAGCTTAGGGGCTAGCGGAGGCACAGATACGCAGTATTTT

d_gene: NA
v_gene: TRBV3-1/TRBV3-2
abundance: NA
j_gene: TRBJ2-7
CDR3aa: CASSPGREKFYEQYF
CDR3nt: TGTGCCAGCAGCCCGGGACGGGAGAAGTTCTACGAGCAGTACTTC

d_gene: NA
v_gene: TRBV14
abundance: NA
j_gene: TRBJ1-1
CDR3aa: CASSTSANTEAFF
CDR3nt: TGTGCCAGCAGTACCAGCGCGAACACTGAAGCTTTCTTT

d_gene: TRBD2
v_gene: TRBV11-3
abundance: NA
j_gene: TRBJ2-1
CDR3aa: CASSSTSGSANEQFF
CDR3nt: TGTGCCAGCAGCTCGACTAGCGGGAGTGCGAATGAGCAGTTCTTC

d_gene: NA
v_gene: TRBV19
abundance: NA
j_gene: TRBJ1-2
CDR3aa: CASISRDIMGYTF
CDR3nt: TGTGCCAGTATCTCTAGGGACATCATGGGCTACACCTTC

d_gene: NA
v_gene: TRBV6-6
abundance: NA
j_gene: TRBJ2-2
CDR3aa: CASSPRTALDTGELFF
CDR3nt: TGTGCCAGCAGTCCCCGGACAGCTCTGGATACCGGGGAGCTGTTTTTT

d_gene: NA
v_gene: TRBV20-1
abundance: NA
j_gene: TRBJ2-1
CDR3aa: CSASNGISLFF
CDR3nt: TGCAGTGCTAGTAACGGGATTTCGCTGTTCTTC

d_gene: NA
v_gene: TRBV7-2
abundance: once
j_gene: TRBJ2-7
CDR3aa: CASSFSDGEQYF
CDR3nt: TGTGCCAGCAGCTTCAGCGATGGGGAGCAGTACTTC

d_gene: NA
v_gene: TRBV25-1
abundance: NA
j_gene: TRBJ1-2
CDR3aa: CASSEPQSRYGYTF
CDR3nt: TGTGCCAGCAGTGAACCCCAGTCTCGTTATGGCTACACCTTC

d_gene: NA
v_gene: TRBV11-2
abundance: NA
j_gene: TRBJ2-7
CDR3aa: CASSLVVWGHEQYF
CDR3nt: TGTGCCAGCAGCTTAGTTGTATGGGGCCACGAGCAGTACTTC

d_gene: NA
v_gene: TRBV9
abundance: NA
j_gene: TRBJ1-2
CDR3aa: CASSVADGGGYTF
CDR3nt: TGTGCCAGCAGCGTAGCTGATGGGGGGGGCTACACCTTC

d_gene: NA
v_gene: TRBV27
abundance: NA
j_gene: TRBJ2-1
CDR3aa: CASSLGWWGPDSSYNEQFF
CDR3nt: TGTGCCAGCAGTTTGGGTTGGTGGGGCCCTGATAGTTCCTACAATGAGCAGTTCTTC

d_gene: NA
v_gene: TRBV28
abundance: once
j_gene: TRBJ1-2
CDR3aa: CASSFKTDGYTF
CDR3nt: TGTGCCAGCAGTTTTAAAACGGATGGCTACACCTTC

d_gene: TRBD1
v_gene: TRBV19
abundance: NA
j_gene: TRBJ1-5
CDR3aa: CASSPGTGFAQPQHF
CDR3nt: TGTGCCAGTAGTCCCGGGACAGGGTTCGCCCAGCCCCAGCATTTT

d_gene: TRBD1
v_gene: TRBV27
abundance: NA
j_gene: TRBJ1-1
CDR3aa: CASSLDRATEAFF
CDR3nt: TGTGCCAGCAGTTTAGACAGGGCAACTGAAGCTTTCTTT

d_gene: NA
v_gene: TRBV6-5
abundance: NA
j_gene: TRBJ2-7
CDR3aa: CASSSSLTGGAYEQYF
CDR3nt: TGTGCCAGCAGTTCCAGTCTTACCGGGGGAGCCTACGAGCAGTACTTC

d_gene: NA
v_gene: TRBV5-8
abundance: NA
j_gene: TRBJ2-7
CDR3aa: CASSLALVAHEQYF
CDR3nt: TGTGCCAGCAGCTTGGCCTTAGTAGCTCACGAGCAGTACTTC

d_gene: NA
v_gene: TRBV20-1
abundance: NA
j_gene: TRBJ2-7
CDR3aa: CSASQDLLYEQYF
CDR3nt: TGCAGTGCTAGTCAGGACTTACTCTACGAGCAGTACTTC

d_gene: TRBD1
v_gene: TRBV11-2
abundance: NA
j_gene: TRBJ2-6
CDR3aa: CASSGTGTGGSGANVLTF
CDR3nt: TGTGCCAGCAGTGGGACCGGGACAGGGGGCTCTGGGGCCAACGTCCTGACTTTC

d_gene: NA
v_gene: TRBV7-2
abundance: NA
j_gene: TRBJ2-1
CDR3aa: CASSSTLGGGEQFF
CDR3nt: TGTGCCAGCAGCTCTACCCTTGGGGGGGGCGAGCAGTTCTTC

d_gene: NA
v_gene: TRBV5-4
abundance: NA
j_gene: TRBJ2-3
CDR3aa: CASSLTSTDTQYF
CDR3nt: TGTGCCAGCAGCTTGACTAGCACAGATACGCAGTATTTT

d_gene: TRBD1
v_gene: TRBV28
abundance: NA
j_gene: TRBJ1-5
CDR3aa: CASSPGQPNFGPQHF
CDR3nt: TGTGCCAGCAGTCCGGGACAGCCAAATTTCGGGCCCCAGCATTTT

d_gene: NA
v_gene: TRBV5-1
abundance: NA
j_gene: TRBJ1-4
CDR3aa: CASSLGGEHEKLFF
CDR3nt: TGCGCCAGCAGCTTGGGGGGAGAACATGAAAAACTGTTTTTT

d_gene: NA
v_gene: TRBV28
abundance: NA
j_gene: TRBJ1-1
CDR3aa: CASEHLNTEAFF
CDR3nt: TGTGCCAGCGAACATCTGAACACTGAAGCTTTCTTT

d_gene: TRBD2
v_gene: TRBV6-1
abundance: NA
j_gene: TRBJ2-1
CDR3aa: CASSEYPTSGRVDNEQFF
CDR3nt: TGTGCCAGCAGTGAATATCCAACTAGCGGGAGGGTAGACAATGAGCAGTTCTTC

d_gene: TRBD1
v_gene: TRBV7-6
abundance: NA
j_gene: TRBJ1-3
CDR3aa: CASSGQGFQNTIYF
CDR3nt: TGTGCCAGCAGCGGACAGGGGTTTCAAAACACCATATATTTT

d_gene: TRBD1
v_gene: TRBV14
abundance: NA
j_gene: TRBJ1-2
CDR3aa: CASSNRGPANYGYTF
CDR3nt: TGTGCCAGCAGCAACAGGGGGCCGGCAAATTATGGCTACACCTTC

d_gene: NA
v_gene: TRBV27
abundance: NA
j_gene: TRBJ2-7
CDR3aa: CASRGLGAVGEQYF
CDR3nt: TGTGCCAGCAGAGGGCTAGGGGCTGTGGGCGAGCAGTACTTC

d_gene: NA
v_gene: TRBV5-1
abundance: once
j_gene: TRBJ1-6
CDR3aa: CASSAQGGSNNSPLHF
CDR3nt: TGCGCCAGCAGCGCCCAGGGAGGTAGCAATAATTCACCCCTCCACTTT

d_gene: NA
v_gene: TRBV19
abundance: NA
j_gene: TRBJ2-7
CDR3aa: CASSAPTQLREQYF
CDR3nt: TGTGCCAGTAGTGCGCCGACTCAGTTGAGGGAGCAGTACTTC

d_gene: TRBD1
v_gene: TRBV30
abundance: NA
j_gene: TRBJ2-3
CDR3aa: CAWRAGQGTGTDTQYF
CDR3nt: TGTGCCTGGAGAGCCGGACAGGGGACAGGCACAGATACGCAGTATTTT

d_gene: NA
v_gene: TRBV11-3
abundance: few
j_gene: TRBJ1-5
CDR3aa: CASSLDPQGGLNNQPQHF
CDR3nt: TGTGCCAGCAGCTTAGACCCCCAGGGAGGGCTGAACAATCAGCCCCAGCATTTT

d_gene: NA
v_gene: TRBV24-1
abundance: NA
j_gene: TRBJ2-1
CDR3aa: CATSDFSGGAYNEQFF
CDR3nt: TGTGCCACCAGTGATTTTTCCGGGGGTGCCTACAATGAGCAGTTCTTC

d_gene: TRBD2
v_gene: TRBV11-2
abundance: NA
j_gene: TRBJ2-3
CDR3aa: CASSLVAISGRTDTQYF
CDR3nt: TGTGCCAGCAGCTTAGTGGCGATTAGCGGGAGAACAGATACGCAGTATTTT

d_gene: NA
v_gene: TRBV12-3/TRBV12-4
abundance: NA
j_gene: TRBJ1-1
CDR3aa: CASSSGLGAFF
CDR3nt: TGTGCCAGCAGTTCCGGACTAGGAGCTTTCTTT

d_gene: TRBD1
v_gene: TRBV7-2
abundance: once
j_gene: TRBJ1-3
CDR3aa: CASSLGSRGSGNTIYF
CDR3nt: TGTGCCAGCAGCTTAGGCTCCAGGGGGTCAGGAAACACCATATATTTT

d_gene: NA
v_gene: TRBV7-9
abundance: once
j_gene: TRBJ2-1
CDR3aa: CASSLVSDEQFF
CDR3nt: TGTGCCAGCAGCTTAGTATCGGATGAGCAGTTCTTC

d_gene: NA
v_gene: TRBV19
abundance: once
j_gene: TRBJ1-5
CDR3aa: CASSIVGSNQPQHF
CDR3nt: TGTGCCAGTAGTATAGTTGGCAGCAATCAGCCCCAGCATTTT